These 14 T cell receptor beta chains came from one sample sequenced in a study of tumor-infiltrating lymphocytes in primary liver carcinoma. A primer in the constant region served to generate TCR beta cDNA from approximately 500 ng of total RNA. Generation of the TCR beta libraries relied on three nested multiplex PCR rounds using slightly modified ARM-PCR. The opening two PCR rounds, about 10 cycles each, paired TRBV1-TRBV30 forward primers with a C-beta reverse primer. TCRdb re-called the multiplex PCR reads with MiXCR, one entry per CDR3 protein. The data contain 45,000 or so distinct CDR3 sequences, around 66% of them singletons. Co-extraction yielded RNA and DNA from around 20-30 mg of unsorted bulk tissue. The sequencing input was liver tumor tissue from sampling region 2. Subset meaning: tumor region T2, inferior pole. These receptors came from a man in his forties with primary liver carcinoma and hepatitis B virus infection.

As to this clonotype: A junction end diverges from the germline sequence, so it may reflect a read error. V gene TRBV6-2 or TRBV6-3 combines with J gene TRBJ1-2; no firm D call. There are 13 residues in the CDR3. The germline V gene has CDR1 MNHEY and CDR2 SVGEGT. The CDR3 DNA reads TGTACCAGCAGTTACGAGGCCCAGGCCGGCTACACCTTC. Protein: CTSSYEAQAGYTF.

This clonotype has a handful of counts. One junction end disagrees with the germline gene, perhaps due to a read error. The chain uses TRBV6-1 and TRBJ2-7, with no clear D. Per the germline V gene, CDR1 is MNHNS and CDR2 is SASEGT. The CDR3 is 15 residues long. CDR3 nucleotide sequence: TGTGCCAACAGTCTTGTGACGGTGGGCTCCTACGAGCAGTACTTC. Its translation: CANSLVTVGSYEQYF.

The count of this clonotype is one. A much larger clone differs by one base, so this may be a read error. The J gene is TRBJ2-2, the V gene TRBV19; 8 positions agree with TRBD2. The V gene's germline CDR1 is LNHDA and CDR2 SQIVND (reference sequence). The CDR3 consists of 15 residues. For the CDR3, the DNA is TGTGCCAGCCATAGCGGGACCTCGGGCACCGGGAAGCTGTTTTTT. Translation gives CASHSGTSGTGKLFF.

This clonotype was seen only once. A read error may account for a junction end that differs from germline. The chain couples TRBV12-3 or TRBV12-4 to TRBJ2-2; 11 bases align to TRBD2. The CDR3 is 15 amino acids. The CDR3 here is CAGTLTSGNPGELLF. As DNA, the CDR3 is TGTGCCGGCACCCTGACTAGCGGGAACCCCGGGGAGCTGCTTTTT.

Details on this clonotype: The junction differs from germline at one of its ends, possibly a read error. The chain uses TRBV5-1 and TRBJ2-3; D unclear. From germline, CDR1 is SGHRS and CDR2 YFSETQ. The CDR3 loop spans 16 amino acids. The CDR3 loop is CASSLAKGGFIDTQYF. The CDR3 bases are TGCGCCAGCAGCTTAGCTAAGGGTGGATTCATAGATACTCAGTATTTT. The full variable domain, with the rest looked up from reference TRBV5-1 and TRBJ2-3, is KAGVTQTPRYLIKTRGQQVTLSCSPISGHRSVSWYQQTPGQGLQFLFEYFSETQRNKGNFPGRFSGRQFSNSRSEMNVSTLELGDSALYLCASSLAKGGFIDTQYFGPGTRLTVL.

The CDR3 region is CASTWGAGVYEQYF. The CDR3 DNA follows: TGTGCCAGTACCTGGGGGGCAGGGGTCTACGAGCAGTACTTC. V is TRBV12-3 or TRBV12-4 and J is TRBJ2-7, with D tentatively TRBD1 or TRBD2 (6 bases each). Trimming left V 9 bases short and J 3 bases short, with 18 bases between. This CDR3 is 14 amino acids long.

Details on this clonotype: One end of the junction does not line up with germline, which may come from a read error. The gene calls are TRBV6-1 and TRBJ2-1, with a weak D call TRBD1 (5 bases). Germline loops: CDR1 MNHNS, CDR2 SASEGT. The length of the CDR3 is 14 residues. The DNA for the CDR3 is TGTGCCAGCAGTAGGACAAGGGCTGACAATGAACAGTTCTTC. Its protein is CASSRTRADNEQFF.

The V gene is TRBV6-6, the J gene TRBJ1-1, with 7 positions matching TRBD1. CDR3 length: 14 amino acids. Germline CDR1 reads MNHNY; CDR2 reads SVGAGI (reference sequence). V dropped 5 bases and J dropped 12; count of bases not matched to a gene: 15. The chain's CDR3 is CASSRGQFAGKTFF. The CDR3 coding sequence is TGTGCCAGCAGTCGGGGACAGTTCGCGGGGAAAACTTTCTTT.

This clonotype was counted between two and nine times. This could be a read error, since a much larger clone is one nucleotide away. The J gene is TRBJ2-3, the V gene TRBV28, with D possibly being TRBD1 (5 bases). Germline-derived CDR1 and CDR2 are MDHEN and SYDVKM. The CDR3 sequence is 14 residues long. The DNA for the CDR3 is TGTGCCAGCAGTCAGGGTGGTAGCACAGATACGCGGTATTTT. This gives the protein CASSQGGSTDTRYF.

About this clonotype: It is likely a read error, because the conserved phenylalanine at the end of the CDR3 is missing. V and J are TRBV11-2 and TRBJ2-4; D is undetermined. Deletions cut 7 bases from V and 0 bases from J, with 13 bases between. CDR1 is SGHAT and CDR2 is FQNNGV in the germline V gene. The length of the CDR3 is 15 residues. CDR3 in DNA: TGTGCCAGCACCACTTCGGTAGTAGCCAAAAACATTCAGTACATC. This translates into CASTTSVVAKNIQYI.

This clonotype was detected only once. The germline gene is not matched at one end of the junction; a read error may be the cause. CDR3 loop: CARSKKDRGRYQPQQF. The CDR3 DNA reads TGTGCCCGGAGTAAAAAAGACAGGGGGAGATATCAGCCCCAGCAATTT. The chain uses TRBV30 and TRBJ1-5; 9 positions agree with TRBD1. The germline V gene has CDR1 GTSNPN and CDR2 SVGIG (reference sequence). This CDR3 has 16 amino acids.

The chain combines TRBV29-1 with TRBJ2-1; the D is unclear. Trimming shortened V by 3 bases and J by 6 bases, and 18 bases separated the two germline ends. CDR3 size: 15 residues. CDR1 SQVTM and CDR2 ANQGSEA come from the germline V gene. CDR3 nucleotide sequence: TGCAGCGTTGATCTTTCTAGGGTCATTAGCAATGAGCAGTTCTTC. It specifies CSVDLSRVISNEQFF.

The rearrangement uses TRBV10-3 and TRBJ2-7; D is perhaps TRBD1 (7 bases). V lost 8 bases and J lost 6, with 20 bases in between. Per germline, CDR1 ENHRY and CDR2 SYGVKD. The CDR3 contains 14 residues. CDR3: CAIEKGGQRFEQYF. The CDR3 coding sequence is TGTGCCATCGAGAAGGGGGGACAGAGGTTCGAGCAGTACTTC.

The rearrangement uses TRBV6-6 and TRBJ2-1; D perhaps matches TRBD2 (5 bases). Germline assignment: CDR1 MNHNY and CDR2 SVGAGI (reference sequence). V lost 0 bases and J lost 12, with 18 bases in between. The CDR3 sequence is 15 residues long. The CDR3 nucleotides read TGTGCCAGCAGTTACTCTGAAGAGACGGGATATGGGCAGTTCTTC. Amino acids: CASSYSEETGYGQFF.